Listed here are 26 T cell receptor beta chains from one sample, sequenced in a study of T cell clones after liver transplantation. The data were produced by immunoSEQ multiplex PCR, yet TCRdb's version contains in-frame clones alone and is incomplete. The sample holds some 80,000 clones, roughly 84% seen once. Sequenced here: CD4+ T cells from blood, sampled 48 months after liver transplant. The receptor source for this set is a human patient who received a liver transplant. Some of the T cells may derive from the graft donor.

This chain connects TRBV9 to TRBJ1-1, with 7 bases aligning to TRBD1. Per the germline V gene, CDR1 is SGDLS and CDR2 is YYNGEE. The CDR3 covers 14 residues. After removal of 6 bases from V and 3 bases from J, the junction contained 8 bases not matched to a gene. CDR3 DNA sequence: TGTGCCAGCAACCGACAGGGTCTTGACACTGAAGCTTTCTTT. Amino acid sequence: CASNRQGLDTEAFF.

V is TRBV5-6 and J is TRBJ1-6; D is possibly TRBD1 (5 bases). V lost 4 bases and J 9 bases, leaving 23 bases between the germline ends. The germline V gene has CDR1 SGHDT and CDR2 YYEEEE. This CDR3 has 17 residues. The CDR3 region has the DNA TGTGCCAGCAGCAGCGCCTTCCTCCAGGGAGCAATTTCACCCCTCCACTTT. This sequence encodes CASSSAFLQGAISPLHF.

Only one count was recorded for this clone. The chain links TRBV28 to TRBJ2-5, with D possibly TRBD2 on 5 matching bases. The CDR3 runs 16 residues. With 4 bases removed from V and 4 bases from J, the gap between germline ends came to 19 bases. Germline assignment: CDR1 MDHEN and CDR2 SYDVKM. The CDR3 coding sequence is TGTGCCAGCAGTTCCAGCATTGGGGAGCCTCTAGAGACCCAGTACTTC. Protein product: CASSSSIGEPLETQYF.

The J gene is TRBJ2-5, the V gene TRBV6-1, with 7 bases fitting TRBD2. The CDR3 contains 19 residues. V lost 0 bases and J lost 5; bases outside the gene matches: 18. Germline CDR1 and CDR2: MNHNS and SASEGT. CDR3 bases: TGTGCCAGCAGTGAAGCGCACGGGGGAGGGAGTTGGGGTGCGGAGACCCAGTACTTC. It translates to CASSEAHGGGSWGAETQYF.

The chain links TRBV19 to TRBJ1-4; D is unclear. CDR1 and CDR2 (germline): LNHDA, SQIVND (reference sequence). Trimming left V 7 bases short and J 5 bases short, with 11 bases between. There are 13 residues in the CDR3. CDR3 sequence reads: CASNWRPNEKLFF. CDR3 bases: TGTGCCAGTAATTGGCGGCCAAATGAAAAACTGTTTTTT.

The V gene is TRBV27, the J gene TRBJ1-4; 7 bases are shared with TRBD1. CDR1 is MNHEY, CDR2 SMNVEV, per germline (reference sequence). The CDR3 totals 16 residues. The V segment lost 4 bases and the J segment 4 bases; nucleotides outside the gene matches: 9. The CDR3 reads CASSSRTGTVNEKLFF. The CDR3 coding sequence is TGTGCCAGCAGTTCAAGAACCGGGACAGTTAATGAAAAACTGTTTTTT. The whole variable domain, remainder taken from reference TRBV27 and TRBJ1-4, is EAQVTQNPRYLITVTGKKLTVTCSQNMNHEYMSWYRQDPGLGLRQIYYSMNVEVTDKGDVPEGYKVSRKEKRNFPLILESPSPNQTSLYFCASSSRTGTVNEKLFFGSGTQLSVL.

There are a few counts of this clone. The rearrangement uses TRBV27 and TRBJ1-6, with D unclear. V lost 7 bases, J lost 0 bases, and 7 bases lay in between. Looked up from germline, CDR1 is MNHEY and CDR2 is SMNVEV (reference sequence). The CDR3 length is 14 residues. Here the CDR3 reads CASTLSSYNSPLHF. DNA for the CDR3: TGTGCCAGCACCCTAAGCTCCTATAATTCACCCCTCCACTTT.

The V and J genes are TRBV9 and TRBJ2-2; D is ambiguous. Germline CDR1 and CDR2: SGDLS and YYNGEE. CDR3 length: 13 amino acids. The V gene lost 3 bases and the J gene lost 6 bases, with 9 bases spanning the gap. The DNA of the CDR3 is TGTGCCAGCAGCGCCCCTGTACCCGGGGAGCTGTTTTTT. This codes for CASSAPVPGELFF.

This clone was observed once. J is TRBJ1-2 and V is TRBV18, with D possibly matching TRBD1 (6 bases). This CDR3 contains 15 residues. CDR1 is KGHSH and CDR2 is LQKENI in the germline V gene. V was clipped by 6 bases and J by 3 bases, with 17 bases between them. DNA for the CDR3: TGTGCCAGCTCGCCAGAAGCCGGGGGCGACTATGGCTACACCTTC. Protein product: CASSPEAGGDYGYTF.

J is TRBJ1-4 and V is TRBV29-1; D not resolved. The CDR3 totals 10 residues. V lost 5 bases and J lost 8, with 6 bases in between. Germline lookup yields CDR1 SQVTM and CDR2 ANQGSEA. Here the CDR3 reads CSVLVEKLFF. The CDR3 DNA reads as TGCAGCGTTTTGGTGGAAAAACTGTTTTTT. Full variable domain (missing parts from reference TRBV29-1 and TRBJ1-4): SAVISQKPSRDICQRGTSLTIQCQVDSQVTMMFWYRQQPGQSLTLIATANQGSEATYESGFVIDKFPISRPNLTFSTLTVSNMSPEDSSIYLCSVLVEKLFFGSGTQLSVL.

This chain connects TRBV19 to TRBJ1-2; TRBD1 might be the D (5 bases). Germline-derived CDR1 and CDR2 are LNHDA and SQIVND (reference sequence). The CDR3 is 13 amino acids. Trimming pared 3 bases from V and 7 bases from J, leaving 12 bases between. The CDR3 coding sequence is TGTGCCAGTAGTATGGCCAGGGAGTCTGGCTACACCTTC. As protein: CASSMARESGYTF.

The gene calls are TRBV27 and TRBJ1-4; D unclear. This CDR3 is 12 amino acids long. The ends were cut back, 6 bases at V and 14 bases at J, with 16 bases in the middle. Per the germline V gene, CDR1 is MNHEY and CDR2 is SMNVEV (reference sequence). This CDR3 is CASSPLHGRLFF. The CDR3, as DNA: TGTGCCAGCAGCCCGTTGCATGGACGGCTGTTTTTT.

The gene calls are TRBV9 and TRBJ1-4, with D maybe TRBD1 (6 bases). The CDR3 runs to 15 residues. The V end was cut by 3 bases, the J end by 3 bases, with 12 bases between. The germline CDR1 and CDR2 sequences are SGDLS and YYNGEE. The CDR3: CASSERQAANEKLFF. As DNA, the CDR3 is TGTGCCAGCAGCGAACGACAGGCGGCTAATGAAAAACTGTTTTTT.

This rearrangement joins TRBV29-1 to TRBJ2-3; 13 bases match TRBD2. V was pared by 7 bases and J by 6 bases, with 10 bases of the junction left unmatched. In germline, CDR1 is SQVTM, CDR2 ANQGSEA. The CDR3 loop spans 15 amino acids. The CDR3 here is CSGAGTSGAEDTQYF. The DNA for the CDR3 is TGCAGCGGCGCCGGGACTAGCGGGGCTGAGGATACGCAGTATTTT.

J is TRBJ1-3 and V is TRBV2, with TRBD1 as a possible D gene (6 bases). V lost 6 bases and J lost 3, with 18 bases in between. CDR1 is SNHLY, CDR2 FYNNEI, per germline. The CDR3 is made up of 16 amino acids. This CDR3 reads CASSVRTPDSGNTIYF. CDR3 sequence (DNA): TGTGCCAGCAGCGTCAGAACACCGGACAGTGGAAACACCATATATTTT.

This clone was found a few times. The chain joins TRBV5-4 to TRBJ1-2; D gene unclear. Looked up from germline, CDR1 is SGHNT and CDR2 is YYREEE (reference sequence). The V end was cut by 0 bases, the J end by 4 bases, with 13 bases between. CDR3 length equals 15 residues. The CDR3 reads CASSLGHSRVYGYTF. CDR3 coding DNA: TGTGCCAGCAGCTTGGGACATTCTAGGGTCTATGGCTACACCTTC. The full variable domain, with the rest looked up from reference TRBV5-4 and TRBJ1-2, is ETGVTQSPTHLIKTRGQQVTLRCSSQSGHNTVSWYQQALGQGPQFIFQYYREEENGRGNFPPRFSGLQFPNYSSELNVNALELDDSALYLCASSLGHSRVYGYTFGSGTRLTVV.

The chain uses TRBV7-2 and TRBJ1-2; 10 nucleotides agree with TRBD1. V dropped 5 bases and J dropped 5; count of bases not matched to a gene: 8. CDR3 length: 15 residues. Germline V gives CDR1 SGHTA, CDR2 FQGNSA. CDR3 DNA sequence: TGTGCCAGCAGCCAGCGACAGGGGGCGATGTATGGCTACACCTTC. Translated, it gives CASSQRQGAMYGYTF.

A remark on this clone: Compared with germline, one end of the junction differs, possibly owing to a read error. V gene TRBV6-5 combines with J gene TRBJ2-1; 8 nucleotides agree with TRBD2. Germline-derived CDR1 and CDR2 are MNHEY and SVGAGI. The CDR3 sequence is 16 residues long. The CDR3 DNA reads TGTGCCAGCAGTTCCCTTGGACTAGCCTCCGACAATGAGCAGTTCTTC. Its protein is CASSSLGLASDNEQFF.

This clone appeared a single time. V is TRBV14 and J is TRBJ2-7, with D uncertain. V was cut by 0 bases and J by 9 bases, with 12 bases left in between. Germline CDR1 SGHDN, CDR2 FVKESK. CDR3 length equals 13 residues. The CDR3 nucleotides read TGTGCCAGCAGCCAAGACAGATACATTGGGCAGTACTTC. Translation: CASSQDRYIGQYF. The full variable domain, its missing parts supplied by reference TRBV14 and TRBJ2-7, is EAGVTQFPSHSVIEKGQTVTLRCDPISGHDNLYWYRRVMGKEIKFLLHFVKESKQDESGMPNNRFLAERTGGTYSTLKVQPAELEDSGVYFCASSQDRYIGQYFGPGTRLTVT.

This chain joins TRBV5-1 and TRBJ1-4; D is unclear. There are 14 residues in the CDR3. The V end lost 0 bases, the J end lost 8 bases, and 11 bases lay between the germline ends. Germline CDR1 is SGHRS and CDR2 is YFSETQ. CDR3 nucleotide sequence: TGCGCCAGCAGCTTGGAGAGGTTTGGGGAAAAACTGTTTTTT. The encoded protein is CASSLERFGEKLFF.

This chain's CDR3 is CASSFNPGQGRKEQYF. The CDR3 DNA is TGCGCCAGCAGCTTTAACCCGGGACAGGGGCGAAAAGAGCAGTACTTC. The chain uses TRBV4-3 and TRBJ2-7, with TRBD1 identical over 10 bases. Trimming cost V 5 bases and J 7 bases; bases outside gene matches: 14. The V gene's germline CDR1 is LGHNA and CDR2 YSLEER. CDR3 length: 16 residues.

The chain joins TRBV18 to TRBJ2-1; 8 bases match TRBD2. The ends lost 3 bases at V and 10 bases at J; junction bases unmatched: 8. The V gene's germline CDR1 is KGHSH and CDR2 LQKENI. The CDR3 covers 14 residues. CDR3 sequence: CASSPGAGGKEQFF. The CDR3 nucleotides read TGTGCCAGCTCACCTGGGGCGGGAGGCAAAGAGCAGTTCTTC.

The chain links TRBV5-4 to TRBJ2-3, with 10 bases that match TRBD2. Germline V gene lookup returns CDR1 SGHNT and CDR2 YYREEE (reference sequence). This CDR3 comprises 17 residues. Trimming at V came to 0 bases and at J to 5 bases, leaving 9 bases not matched to a gene. In DNA, the CDR3 is TGTGCCAGCAGCTTGGGAGTTCAGGCTAGCGGGAGAGATACGCAGTATTTT. Translating gives CASSLGVQASGRDTQYF.

This chain uses TRBV19 with TRBJ1-5, with 7 bases that match TRBD1. The V segment lost 5 bases and the J segment 0 bases; nucleotides outside the gene matches: 10. The length of the CDR3 is 17 residues. CDR1 is LNHDA, CDR2 SQIVND, per germline (reference sequence). CDR3 residues: CASSGDRQFYSNQPQHF. CDR3 sequence (DNA): TGTGCCAGTAGTGGGGACAGACAATTCTATAGCAATCAGCCCCAGCATTTT.

The CDR3 nucleotides read TGTGCCAGCAGCTTTCTACAGGGGCTTGGGGAAAAACTGTTTTTT. The encoded protein is CASSFLQGLGEKLFF. V gene TRBV7-8 combines with J gene TRBJ1-4; TRBD1 matches at 7 bases. Germline assignment: CDR1 SGHVS and CDR2 FQNEAQ. V was clipped by 3 bases and J by 8 bases; unmatched bases: 9. The CDR3 runs 15 residues.

CDR3 nucleotides: TGTGCCTGGACCCGAGGGGACTCTCAAACAGATACGCAGTATTTT. Translation: CAWTRGDSQTDTQYF. This rearrangement joins TRBV30 to TRBJ2-3, with D tentatively TRBD2 (6 bases). The CDR3 covers 15 residues. Trimming took off 4 bases at V and 3 bases at J, with 17 bases between the two ends. The germline V gene encodes CDR1 GTSNPN and CDR2 SVGIG (reference sequence).